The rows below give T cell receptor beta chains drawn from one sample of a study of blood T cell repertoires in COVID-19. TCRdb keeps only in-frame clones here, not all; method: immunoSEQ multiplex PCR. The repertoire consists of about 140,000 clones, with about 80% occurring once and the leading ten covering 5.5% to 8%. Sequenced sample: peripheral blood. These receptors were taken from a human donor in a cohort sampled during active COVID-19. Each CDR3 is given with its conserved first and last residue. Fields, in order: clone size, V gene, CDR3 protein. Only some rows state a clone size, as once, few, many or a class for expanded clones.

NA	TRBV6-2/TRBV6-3	CASSYSTSGGALDTQYF
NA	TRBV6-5	CASRTLPGGADTQYF
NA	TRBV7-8	CASSVGQVGYEQYF
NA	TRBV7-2	CASSLEGNPQNIQYF
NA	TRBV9	CASSVAPHGTGLPGELFF
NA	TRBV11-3	CASSFGTDQETQYF
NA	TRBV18	CASSQSSSRNTGELFF
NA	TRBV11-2	CASSFTGQDNSPLHF
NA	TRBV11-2	CASSLREFRGVSYEQYF
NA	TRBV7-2	CASSPSGVTYEQYF
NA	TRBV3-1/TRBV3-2	CASSRSSTPLHF
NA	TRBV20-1	CSASYQGGDTIYF
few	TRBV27	CASSLPGIPSYEQYF
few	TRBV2	CASQSNYEQYF
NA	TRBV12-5	CASGGQGADYGYTF
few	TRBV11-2	CASSRRGGTEAFF
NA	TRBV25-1	CASSEWGQGSENEKLFF
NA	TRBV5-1	CASTPTSGETQYF
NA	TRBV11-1	CASSGGGQIYNEQFF
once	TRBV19	CASSITGTYGYTF
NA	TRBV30	CAWSPAGRPLSGANVLTF
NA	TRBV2	CASSEDRGEWSTEAFF
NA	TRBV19	CASSIVPGQGTGELFF
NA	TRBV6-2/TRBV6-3	CASSLPSGGPETQYF
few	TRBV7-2	CASSLDRGPQETQYF
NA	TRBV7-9	CASSPRGLAERQFF
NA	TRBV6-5	CASTSGGGETQYF
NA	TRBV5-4	CASSLGGGVDSPLHF
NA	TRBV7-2	CASSPAGATNEKLFF
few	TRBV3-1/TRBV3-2	CASSHQGREYEQYF
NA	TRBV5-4	CASSQQGPDEKLFF
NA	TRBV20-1	CSASAGINQPQHF
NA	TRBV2	CASSGAGGRKNIQYF
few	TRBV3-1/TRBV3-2	CASSDDRVYNSPLHF
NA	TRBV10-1	CAPIGTGSHLYTGELFF
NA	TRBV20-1	CSASGTGGAANEKLFF
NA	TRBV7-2	CASSSDSPPDTEAFF
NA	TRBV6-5	CASNKEDRQGTQYF
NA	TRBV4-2	CASSRDRGTGSGANVLTF
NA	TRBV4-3	CASSQDLRQGAGADTQYF
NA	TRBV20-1	CSASVAYGYTF
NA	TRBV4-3	CASSQDGTTEAFF
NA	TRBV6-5	CASMGTGLNEAFF
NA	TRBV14	CASSLRLAASYNEQFF
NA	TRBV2	CASIEGPTNTGELFF
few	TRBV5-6	CASSWDSKYEQYF
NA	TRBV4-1	CASSPLAGGLSTGELFF
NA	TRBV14	CASSQSGIEFEQYF
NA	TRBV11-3	CASSPGQGAAGANVLTF
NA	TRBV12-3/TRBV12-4	CASSLPPETQYF
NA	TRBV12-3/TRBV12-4	CASLQGAYRGYTF
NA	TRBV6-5	CASSSLGQDPTDTQYF
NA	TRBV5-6	CASSWERGSRREQFF
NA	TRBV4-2	CASRLAGGTSTDTQYF
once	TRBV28	CATQPSALGDTEAFF
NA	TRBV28	CASSLPYRVNQPQHF
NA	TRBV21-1	CASSKGDRGRKGQYF
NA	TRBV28	CASSLRGRGQETQYF